Listed below are T cell receptor beta chains from one sample, sequenced in a study of lung T cells in sarcoidosis with Löfgren's syndrome. One entry per CDR3 protein, called by TCRdb with MiXCR from the reads. This table holds fewer than 80,000 distinct CDR3 sequences, roughly 20% found once. The specimen sequenced was CD4+ T cells from PBMCs. Receptors originate from a human donor with sarcoidosis (Löfgren's syndrome or another form), or a control subject (not recorded which). Both conserved end residues are part of each CDR3. A D gene is named only where the DNA matches it firmly. Not all rows give a size; the values are once, few, many and, for expanded clones, a class.

v_gene,abundance,j_gene,d_gene,CDR3aa,CDR3nt
TRBV24-1,.,TRBJ2-1,TRBD1,CATSDLSGGSYNEQFF,TGTGCCACCAGTGATTTATCAGGGGGTTCCTACAATGAGCAGTTCTTC
TRBV11-2,many,TRBJ2-3,.,CASSLEAEDTQYF,TGTGCCAGCAGCTTAGAAGCGGAAGATACGCAGTATTTT
TRBV18,once,TRBJ2-1,TRBD2,CASSPLAGGSSYNEQSF,TGTGCCAGCTCACCACTAGCGGGGGGTAGCTCCTACAATGAGCAGTCCTTC
TRBV6-4,.,TRBJ2-1,TRBD1,CASSESIGTGYNEQFF,TGTGCCAGCAGTGAATCGATTGGGACAGGGTACAATGAGCAGTTCTTC
TRBV2,many,TRBJ1-1,TRBD1,CASSSVDRVNTEAFF,TGTGCCAGCAGTTCTGTGGACAGGGTGAACACTGAAGCTTTCTTT
TRBV7-9,few,TRBJ2-3,TRBD2,CASSLGSSGTRTDTQYF,TGTGCCAGCAGCTTAGGCTCTAGCGGGACTCGCACAGATACGCAGTATTTT
TRBV28,many,TRBJ1-2,TRBD1,CASSIGTDRVYGYTF,TGTGCCAGCAGCATCGGTACTGACAGGGTCTATGGCTACACCTTC
TRBV29-1,.,TRBJ2-7,.,CSTIEQDSYEQYF,TGCAGCACAATTGAACAGGACTCCTACGAGCAGTACTTC
TRBV12-3/TRBV12-4,few,TRBJ2-1,TRBD2,CASSILAGVGNEQFF,TGTGCCAGCAGTATACTAGCGGGAGTCGGCAATGAGCAGTTCTTC
TRBV4-2,.,TRBJ2-1,.,CASNPRGGICNEQFF,TGTGCCAGCAACCCCCGAGGGGGTATCTGCAATGAGCAGTTCTTC
TRBV28,many,TRBJ2-5,.,CASSLRWGETQYF,TGTGCCAGCAGTTTGAGGTGGGGAGAGACCCAGTACTTC
TRBV4-1,.,TRBJ2-1,.,CASSCSNSQSYNEQFF,TGCGCCAGCAGCTGTAGCAACTCACAGTCCTACAATGAGCAGTTCTTC
TRBV4-3,many,TRBJ2-7,.,CASSRERGSHEQYF,TGCGCCAGCAGCCGCGAAAGGGGTTCCCACGAGCAGTACTTC
TRBV7-2,many,TRBJ2-4,.,CASSPGPGEDIQYF,TGTGCCAGCAGCCCCGGTCCCGGGGAAGACATTCAGTACTTC
TRBV10-3,.,TRBJ1-1,.,CAISTGGLNTEAFF,TGTGCCATCAGCACAGGCGGACTGAACACTGAAGCTTTCTTT
TRBV6-1,many,TRBJ2-3,.,CASRLYGTDTQYF,TGTGCCAGCAGACTTTACGGCACAGATACGCAGTATTTT
TRBV6-1,many,TRBJ2-3,TRBD2,CASSKLAGGSDTQYF,TGTGCCAGCAGTAAACTAGCGGGGGGTTCAGATACGCAGTATTTT
TRBV28,.,TRBJ2-1,TRBD1,CASSSGTADYNEQFF,TGTGCCAGCAGTTCCGGGACAGCAGACTACAATGAGCAGTTCTTC
TRBV3-1,few,TRBJ1-5,.,CASSHRLSNQPQHF,TGTGCCAGCAGCCATCGGCTCAGCAATCAGCCCCAGCATTTT
TRBV30,few,TRBJ2-7,TRBD2,CAWKMTSGRSSYEQYF,TGTGCCTGGAAAATGACTAGCGGGAGGAGCTCCTACGAGCAGTACTTC
TRBV11-2,.,TRBJ2-3,TRBD1,CASSRRDRGRVADTQYF,TGTGCCAGCAGCCGCCGGGACAGGGGGAGGGTTGCAGATACGCAGTATTTT
TRBV7-2,.,TRBJ1-5,.,CASSLGKGKSNQPQHF,TGTGCCAGCAGCTTAGGGAAGGGTAAGAGCAATCAGCCCCAGCATTTT
TRBV24-1,many,TRBJ1-1,.,CATSEPIIEAFF,TGTGCCACCAGTGAACCTATAATAGAAGCTTTCTTT
TRBV7-8,many,TRBJ2-7,TRBD2,CASSPTGLAIWWYF,TGTGCCAGCAGCCCAACGGGACTAGCCATATGGTGGTACTTC
TRBV20-1,medium-sized,TRBJ1-5,TRBD1,CSASQGDQPQHF,TGCAGTGCTAGCCAGGGGGATCAGCCCCAGCATTTT
TRBV20-1,many,TRBJ2-7,TRBD2,CSAATSGSSYEQYF,TGCAGTGCTGCCACTAGCGGGAGCTCCTACGAGCAGTACTTC